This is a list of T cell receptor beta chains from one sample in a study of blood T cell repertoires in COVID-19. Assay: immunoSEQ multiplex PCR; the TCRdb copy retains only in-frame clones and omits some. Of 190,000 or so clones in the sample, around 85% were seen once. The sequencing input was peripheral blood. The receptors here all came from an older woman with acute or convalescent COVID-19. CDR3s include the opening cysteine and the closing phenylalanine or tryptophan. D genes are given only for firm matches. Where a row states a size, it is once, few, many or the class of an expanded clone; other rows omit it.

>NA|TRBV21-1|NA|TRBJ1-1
TGTGCCAGCAGCGTGCGATCGGGGATTTGCACTGAAGCTTTCTTT
CASSVRSGICTEAFF
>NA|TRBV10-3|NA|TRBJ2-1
TGTGCCATCAGTGTAGGCGGCTCCTACAATGAGCAGTTCTTC
CAISVGGSYNEQFF
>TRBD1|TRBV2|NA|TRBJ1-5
TGTGCCAGCTTACTAGGGACAGCTAGCAATCAGCCCCAGCATTTT
CASLLGTASNQPQHF
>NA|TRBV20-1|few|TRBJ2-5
TGCAGTGCTAGAGTATTGGAGACCCAGTACTTC
CSARVLETQYF
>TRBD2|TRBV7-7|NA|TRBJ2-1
TGTGCTAGCAGCCCGTCTAGCGGGTACAATGAGCAGTTCTTC
CASSPSSGYNEQFF
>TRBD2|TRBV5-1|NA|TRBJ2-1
TGCGCCAGCATTTCGGGCGGGAGGGCCACAGATGAGCAGTTCTTC
CASISGGRATDEQFF
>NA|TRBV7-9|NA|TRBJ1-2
TGTGCCAGCAGCTTAGAGGGGAACTATGGCTACACCTTC
CASSLEGNYGYTF
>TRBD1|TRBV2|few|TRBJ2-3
TGTGCCAGCAGTGAGTTGACAGGGGGCGGCACAGATACGCAGTATTTT
CASSELTGGGTDTQYF
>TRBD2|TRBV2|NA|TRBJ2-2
TGTGCCAGCAGTGGACTAGCGGGGGCCGGGGAGCTGTTTTTT
CASSGLAGAGELFF
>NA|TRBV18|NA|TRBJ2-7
TGTGCCAGCTCACCAAGGGACACTAGCTCCTACGAGCAGTACTTC
CASSPRDTSSYEQYF
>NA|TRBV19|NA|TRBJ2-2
TGTGCCAGCCGACGGGACTTTTACACCGGGGAGCTGTTTTTT
CASRRDFYTGELFF
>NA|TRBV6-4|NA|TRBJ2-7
TGTGCCAGCAGTGCGGAGTTAGGTGGCGAGCAGTACTTC
CASSAELGGEQYF
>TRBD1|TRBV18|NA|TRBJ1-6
TGTGCCAGCTCACCGAGAACAGGGGATTCACCCCTCCACTTT
CASSPRTGDSPLHF
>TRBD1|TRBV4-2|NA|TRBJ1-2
TGTGCCAGCAGCAACAGACAGGGCTATGGCTACACCTTC
CASSNRQGYGYTF
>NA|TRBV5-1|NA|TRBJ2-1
TGCGCCAGCTCGAGAGGCAATGAGCAGTTCTTC
CASSRGNEQFF
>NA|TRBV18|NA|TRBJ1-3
TGTGCCAGCTCATCCGCCCAGGGGGGAAACACCATATATTTT
CASSSAQGGNTIYF
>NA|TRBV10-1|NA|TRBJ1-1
TGCGCCAGCAGTGAACGTCGCCAACTAACTGAAGCTTTCTTT
CASSERRQLTEAFF
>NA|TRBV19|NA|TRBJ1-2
TGTGCCAGTACCGGCCACCAGACATGGGGCTACACCTTC
CASTGHQTWGYTF
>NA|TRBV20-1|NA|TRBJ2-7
TGCAGTGCTAGTCCCCTCTACGAGCAGTACTTC
CSASPLYEQYF
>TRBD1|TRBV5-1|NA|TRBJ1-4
TGCGCCAGCAGCTTCGGCGGACAGGGGAATGAAAAACTGTTTTTT
CASSFGGQGNEKLFF
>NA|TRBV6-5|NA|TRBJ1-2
TGTGCCAGCAGTTACGGTGGCGGGGGACGCACCTTC
CASSYGGGGRTF
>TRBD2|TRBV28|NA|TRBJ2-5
TGTGCCAGCAGCTTGAGGCGGGAGGGAAGATCGACCCAGTACTTC
CASSLRREGRSTQYF
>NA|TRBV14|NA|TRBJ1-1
TGTGCCAGCAGCCAAGAGGCAGGGAGGGGCACTGAAGCTTTCTTT
CASSQEAGRGTEAFF
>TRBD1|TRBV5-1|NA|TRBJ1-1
TGCGCCAGCAGCTTTGAGGGGGCTTCTGAAGCTTTCTTT
CASSFEGASEAFF
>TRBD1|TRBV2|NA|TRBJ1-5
TGTGCCAGCAGTGAGGGACAGGGGGCGCGTCAGCCCCAGCATTTT
CASSEGQGARQPQHF
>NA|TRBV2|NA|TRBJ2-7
TGTGCCAGCAGCAACTCCTACGAGCAGTACTTC
CASSNSYEQYF